The next 7 T cell receptor beta chains were all read from a single sample in a study of identical twins. A single record per CDR3 protein comes from TCRdb applying MiXCR to the 5' RACE reads. The sample holds 500,000 to 550,000 distinct CDR3 sequences, 20% to 25% seen once. The same data also contributed to another study, on yellow fever vaccine responses in identical twins.

The specimen sequenced was CD4+ T cells sorted from blood. Every receptor here comes from a woman younger than 35 in good health.

The chain uses TRBV24-1 and TRBJ2-1; possible D gene TRBD2, 6 bases. Per germline, CDR1 KGHDR and CDR2 SFDVKD. V was cut by 1 base and J by 7 bases, with 13 bases left in between. The length of the CDR3 is 15 residues. CDR3 bases: TGTGCCACCAGTGATTTCCCGGGACTCAGGAATGAGCAGTTCTTC. Its translation is CATSDFPGLRNEQFF.

This clonotype was detected only once. The gene calls are TRBV19 and TRBJ2-2; D is possibly TRBD2 (5 bases). This CDR3 region has 14 residues. Germline V gives CDR1 LNHDA, CDR2 SQIVND (reference sequence). V shed 3 bases and J shed 8 bases, with 13 bases lying between them. The CDR3 here is CASSILPRGGELFF. The CDR3 DNA reads as TGTGCCAGTAGTATTCTCCCCCGGGGTGGGGAGCTGTTTTTT.

The J gene is TRBJ2-7, the V gene TRBV5-5, with D perhaps TRBD1 (5 bases). The CDR3 covers 15 residues. Germline values: CDR1 SGHKS, CDR2 YYEKEE (reference sequence). Trimming pared 6 bases from V and 4 bases from J, leaving 20 bases between. CDR3 loop: CASTRAVSTSYEQYV. In DNA form, the CDR3 reads TGTGCCAGCACCAGGGCGGTCTCGACCTCATACGAGCAGTACGTC.

This clonotype was seen only a few times. The gene calls are TRBV29-1 and TRBJ2-7; D gene ambiguous. Trimming stripped 8 bases from V and 3 bases from J, with 11 bases between. Germline V gene lookup returns CDR1 SQVTM and CDR2 ANQGSEA. This CDR3 contains 11 residues. The CDR3 is CSTGEGYEQYF. CDR3 nucleotide sequence: TGCAGCACTGGGGAAGGCTACGAGCAGTACTTC.

This clonotype turned up a few times. The chain is built from TRBV24-1 and TRBJ2-1; 10 bases are a match to TRBD2. This CDR3 comprises 17 residues. V lost 5 bases and J lost 1; bases outside the gene matches: 7. The germline V gene has CDR1 KGHDR and CDR2 SFDVKD. The CDR3: CATSGSSGRPSYNEQFF. CDR3 DNA: TGTGCCACCAGTGGGTCTAGCGGGAGACCATCCTACAATGAGCAGTTCTTC.

In its sample, this clonotype was seen a few times. CDR3 nucleotides: TGTGCCAGCAGTTTTACCCCATACGAGCAGTACTTC. As protein: CASSFTPYEQYF. The chain couples TRBV28 to TRBJ2-7; D call uncertain. The CDR3 is 12 residues long. V shed 3 bases and J shed 4 bases, with 7 bases lying between them. Germline V gene data show CDR1 as MDHEN and CDR2 as SYDVKM.

The rearrangement links TRBV5-1 to TRBJ1-5; possible D gene TRBD1, 5 bases. Germline CDR1 is SGHRS and CDR2 is YFSETQ. Trimming took off 3 bases at V and 1 base at J, with 11 bases between the two ends. The length of the CDR3 is 15 residues. CDR3 sequence (DNA): TGCGCCAGCAGCTGGGGGGGATCGAGCAATCAGCCCCAGCATTTT. This encodes CASSWGGSSNQPQHF.